A selection of T cell receptor beta chains follows, all from one sample in a study of blood T cell repertoires in COVID-19. Using immunoSEQ multiplex PCR, the repertoire was profiled, and TCRdb retains in-frame clones only, with some absent. The data contain roughly 340,000 clones, more than 75% of them singletons. The sequencing sample was made of PBMCs or T cells enriched from blood (not recorded which). The source is a man aged 35 to 55 in a cohort exposed to, infected with or recovered from COVID-19 (not recorded which). Both conserved end residues are part of each CDR3. The D gene is left open where the match is weak. Clone size appears in some rows only: once, few, many, or a class for an expanded clone.

D gene: TRBD2
clone size: .
J gene: TRBJ2-1
V gene: TRBV24-1
CDR3 DNA: TGTGCCACCAGTGATGCCTCTAGCGGGAGAGCCTACAATGAGCAGTTCTTC
CDR3 protein: CATSDASSGRAYNEQFF

D gene: .
clone size: .
J gene: TRBJ2-4
V gene: TRBV6-1
CDR3 DNA: TGTGCCAGCAGTGATGGGGGGTCCAAAAACATTCAGTACTTC
CDR3 protein: CASSDGGSKNIQYF

D gene: TRBD1
clone size: .
J gene: TRBJ1-4
V gene: TRBV19
CDR3 DNA: TGTGCCAGTCTTAATCGTGGGACAGGGGGCGAAAAACTGTTTTTT
CDR3 protein: CASLNRGTGGEKLFF

D gene: .
clone size: .
J gene: TRBJ2-1
V gene: TRBV7-2
CDR3 DNA: TGTGCCAGCAGCTTAGTCCTAGGTGTCAATGAGCAGTTCTTC
CDR3 protein: CASSLVLGVNEQFF

D gene: .
clone size: .
J gene: TRBJ1-4
V gene: TRBV10-2
CDR3 DNA: TGCGCCAGCAGTGAGCCACGGACAGCAACTAATGAAAAACTGTTTTTT
CDR3 protein: CASSEPRTATNEKLFF

D gene: .
clone size: .
J gene: TRBJ1-1
V gene: TRBV20-1
CDR3 DNA: TGCAGTGCGAGGGAGAGAGGAGAAGCTTTCTTT
CDR3 protein: CSARERGEAFF

D gene: TRBD1
clone size: .
J gene: TRBJ2-1
V gene: TRBV5-1
CDR3 DNA: TGCGCCAGCAGCTTGGGCGGGACAGGGTACAATGAGCAGTTCTTC
CDR3 protein: CASSLGGTGYNEQFF

D gene: TRBD1
clone size: .
J gene: TRBJ2-4
V gene: TRBV2
CDR3 DNA: TGTGCCAGCAGTGGGACAGGGGGAATGCAAAACATTCAGTACTTC
CDR3 protein: CASSGTGGMQNIQYF

D gene: TRBD1
clone size: .
J gene: TRBJ2-2
V gene: TRBV14
CDR3 DNA: TGTGCCAGCAGCCAAAACAGGGGGAACACCGGGGAGCTGTTTTTT
CDR3 protein: CASSQNRGNTGELFF

D gene: .
clone size: .
J gene: TRBJ2-5
V gene: TRBV5-1
CDR3 DNA: TGCGCCAGCAGCTTTTCGGGACAAGAGACCCAGTACTTC
CDR3 protein: CASSFSGQETQYF

D gene: .
clone size: .
J gene: TRBJ1-5
V gene: TRBV9
CDR3 DNA: TGTGCCAGCAGCGCCGGTAACAGGGATCAGCCCCAGCATTTT
CDR3 protein: CASSAGNRDQPQHF

D gene: .
clone size: few
J gene: TRBJ1-6
V gene: TRBV9
CDR3 DNA: TGTGCCAGCAGCGTAGTTCCGGGAAATAATTCACCCCTCCACTTT
CDR3 protein: CASSVVPGNNSPLHF

D gene: TRBD2
clone size: .
J gene: TRBJ2-3
V gene: TRBV6-5
CDR3 DNA: TGTGCCAGCACCCCGACTAGCGGTTACACAGATACGCAGTATTTT
CDR3 protein: CASTPTSGYTDTQYF

D gene: TRBD2
clone size: .
J gene: TRBJ2-1
V gene: TRBV18
CDR3 DNA: TGTGCCAGCTCACCACCGGGGAGGGCAGATGAGCAGTTCTTC
CDR3 protein: CASSPPGRADEQFF

D gene: TRBD2
clone size: .
J gene: TRBJ2-3
V gene: TRBV5-1
CDR3 DNA: TGCGCCAGCAGGGAAGGGACTAGCGGGAGAGATACGCAGTATTTT
CDR3 protein: CASREGTSGRDTQYF

D gene: TRBD1
clone size: .
J gene: TRBJ2-7
V gene: TRBV19
CDR3 DNA: TGTGCCAGTAGTATTTTTGGGGGACAGTCCCCCTACGAGCAGTACTTC
CDR3 protein: CASSIFGGQSPYEQYF

D gene: TRBD1
clone size: .
J gene: TRBJ2-7
V gene: TRBV28
CDR3 DNA: TGTGCCAGCAGTGGGGGGAGGACAGGGGCCTCCTACGAGCAGTACTTC
CDR3 protein: CASSGGRTGASYEQYF

D gene: TRBD1
clone size: once
J gene: TRBJ1-1
V gene: TRBV11-2
CDR3 DNA: TGTGCCAGCGCAGGGGGCCGGAACACTGAAGCTTTCTTT
CDR3 protein: CASAGGRNTEAFF

D gene: TRBD1
clone size: .
J gene: TRBJ1-4
V gene: TRBV15
CDR3 DNA: TGTGCCACCAGCCCCGGGGACAGGGGGCTAAGCGCTAATGAAAAACTGTTTTTT
CDR3 protein: CATSPGDRGLSANEKLFF

D gene: TRBD1
clone size: .
J gene: TRBJ1-2
V gene: TRBV28
CDR3 DNA: TGTGCCAGCAGTTCGCCCGGGACAGACTATGGCTACACCTTC
CDR3 protein: CASSSPGTDYGYTF

D gene: TRBD2
clone size: .
J gene: TRBJ2-2
V gene: TRBV6-1
CDR3 DNA: TGTGCCAGCAGTGATATAGCGGGAGTAGGGACCGGGGAGCTGTTTTTT
CDR3 protein: CASSDIAGVGTGELFF

D gene: .
clone size: .
J gene: TRBJ2-1
V gene: TRBV11-3
CDR3 DNA: TGTGCCAGCAAAAGACTAGTTTGTGAGCAGTTCTTC
CDR3 protein: CASKRLVCEQFF

D gene: TRBD2
clone size: .
J gene: TRBJ2-7
V gene: TRBV10-2
CDR3 DNA: TGCGCCAGCGCCTCTTCACTAGCGGGCCAGTACGAGCAGTACTTC
CDR3 protein: CASASSLAGQYEQYF

D gene: .
clone size: .
J gene: TRBJ1-2
V gene: TRBV6-5
CDR3 DNA: TGTGCCAGCAGCAGGGACTCCTCCTATGGCTACACCTTC
CDR3 protein: CASSRDSSYGYTF

D gene: .
clone size: once
J gene: TRBJ1-2
V gene: TRBV21-1
CDR3 DNA: TGTGCCAGCAGCAAAGCCCAAGGACAGTTCTATGGCTACACCTTC
CDR3 protein: CASSKAQGQFYGYTF

D gene: .
clone size: .
J gene: TRBJ1-2
V gene: TRBV3-1/TRBV3-2
CDR3 DNA: TGTGCCAGCAGCCAAGATGCCGGTGGCTACACCTTC
CDR3 protein: CASSQDAGGYTF

D gene: .
clone size: .
J gene: TRBJ1-3
V gene: TRBV5-5
CDR3 DNA: TGTGCCAGCAGCTTGGATGGAGGGTTAAACACCATATATTTT
CDR3 protein: CASSLDGGLNTIYF

D gene: .
clone size: .
J gene: TRBJ1-2
V gene: TRBV27
CDR3 DNA: TGTGCCAGCAGTTTGAGGGCTAACTATGGCTACACCTTC
CDR3 protein: CASSLRANYGYTF

D gene: TRBD1
clone size: .
J gene: TRBJ1-1
V gene: TRBV5-1
CDR3 DNA: TGCGCCAGCAGCTTGGTAGCGGGACAGGGGATGGGGAACACTGAAGCTTTCTTT
CDR3 protein: CASSLVAGQGMGNTEAFF

D gene: .
clone size: .
J gene: TRBJ1-5
V gene: TRBV3-1/TRBV3-2
CDR3 DNA: TGTGCCAGCAGCCCAGGAGAGGGTTGGGGCAATCAGCCCCAGCATTTT
CDR3 protein: CASSPGEGWGNQPQHF

D gene: .
clone size: .
J gene: TRBJ2-2
V gene: TRBV5-1
CDR3 DNA: TGCGCCAGCAGCTTGGACAGGGCCACCGGGGAGCTGTTTTTT
CDR3 protein: CASSLDRATGELFF

D gene: .
clone size: .
J gene: TRBJ2-7
V gene: TRBV6-5
CDR3 DNA: TGTGCCAGCACAATTCCGGGGATCTCCTACGAGCAGTACTTC
CDR3 protein: CASTIPGISYEQYF

D gene: TRBD1
clone size: .
J gene: TRBJ2-1
V gene: TRBV2
CDR3 DNA: TGTGCCAGCAGTCAGGACAGGGATAGCTACAATGAGCAGTTCTTC
CDR3 protein: CASSQDRDSYNEQFF

D gene: .
clone size: .
J gene: TRBJ2-3
V gene: TRBV15
CDR3 DNA: TGTGCCACCAGCAGGCCTGGAGTACCCGCTTATGGCACAGATACGCAGTATTTT
CDR3 protein: CATSRPGVPAYGTDTQYF

D gene: .
clone size: few
J gene: TRBJ2-2
V gene: TRBV6-5
CDR3 DNA: TGTGCCAGCAGCAGGGGAAACACCGGGGAGCTGTTTTTT
CDR3 protein: CASSRGNTGELFF

D gene: TRBD1
clone size: .
J gene: TRBJ1-2
V gene: TRBV5-1
CDR3 DNA: TGCGCCAGCAGCTCGGGGGGACAGGCGGCGGCAGGCTACACCTTC
CDR3 protein: CASSSGGQAAAGYTF

D gene: TRBD1
clone size: .
J gene: TRBJ1-1
V gene: TRBV7-9
CDR3 DNA: TGTGCCAGCAGCACCTCCGGGACAGGAGGCGCTGAAGCTTTCTTT
CDR3 protein: CASSTSGTGGAEAFF

D gene: TRBD2
clone size: .
J gene: TRBJ2-7
V gene: TRBV6-5
CDR3 DNA: TGTGCCAGCAGTAGGGGACTAGCTTTGTCGGAGCAGTACTTC
CDR3 protein: CASSRGLALSEQYF

D gene: TRBD2
clone size: .
J gene: TRBJ2-5
V gene: TRBV10-1
CDR3 DNA: TGCGCCAGCAGTGATCTAGCGGGAGGCAGGGCGACCCAGTACTTC
CDR3 protein: CASSDLAGGRATQYF

D gene: .
clone size: .
J gene: TRBJ1-6
V gene: TRBV28
CDR3 DNA: TGTGCCAGCAGTTTAACGTTGGAGGGTTATAATTCACCCCTCCACTTT
CDR3 protein: CASSLTLEGYNSPLHF

D gene: .
clone size: .
J gene: TRBJ1-4
V gene: TRBV10-2
CDR3 DNA: TGCGCCAGCAGTGAGTCAGGAGGAGGGTTTGAAAAACTGTTTTTT
CDR3 protein: CASSESGGGFEKLFF